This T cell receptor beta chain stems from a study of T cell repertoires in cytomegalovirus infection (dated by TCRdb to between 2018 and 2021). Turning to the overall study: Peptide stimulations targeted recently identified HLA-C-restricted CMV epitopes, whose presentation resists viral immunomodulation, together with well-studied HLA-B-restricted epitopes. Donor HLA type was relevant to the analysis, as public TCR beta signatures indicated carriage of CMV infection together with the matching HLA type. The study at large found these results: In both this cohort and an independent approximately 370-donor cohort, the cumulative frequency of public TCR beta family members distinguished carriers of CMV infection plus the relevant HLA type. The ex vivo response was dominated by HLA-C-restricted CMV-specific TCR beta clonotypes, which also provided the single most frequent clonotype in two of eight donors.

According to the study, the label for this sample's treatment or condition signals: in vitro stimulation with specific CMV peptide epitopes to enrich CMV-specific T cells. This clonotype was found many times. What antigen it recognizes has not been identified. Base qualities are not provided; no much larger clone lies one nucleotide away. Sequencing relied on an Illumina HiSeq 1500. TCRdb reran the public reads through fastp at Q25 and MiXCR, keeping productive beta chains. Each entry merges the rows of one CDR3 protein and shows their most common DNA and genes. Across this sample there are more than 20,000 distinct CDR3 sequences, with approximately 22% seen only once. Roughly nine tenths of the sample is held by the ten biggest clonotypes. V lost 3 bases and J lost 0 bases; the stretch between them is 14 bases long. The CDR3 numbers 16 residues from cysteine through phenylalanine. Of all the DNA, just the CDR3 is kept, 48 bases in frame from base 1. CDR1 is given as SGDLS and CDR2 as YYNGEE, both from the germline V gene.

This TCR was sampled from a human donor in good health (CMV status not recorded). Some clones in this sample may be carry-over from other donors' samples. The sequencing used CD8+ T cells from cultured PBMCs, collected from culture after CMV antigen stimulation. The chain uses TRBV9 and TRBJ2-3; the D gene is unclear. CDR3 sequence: CASSAALLSSTDTQYF. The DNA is TGTGCCAGCAGCGCCGCTCTTCTATCTAGCACAGATACGCAGTATTTT.